This T cell receptor (beta chain) was profiled in a study of CD8+ T cells in alopecia areata. Following RNA extraction, reverse transcription yielded cDNA that acted as the sequencing template. Assay used: immunoSEQ multiplex PCR; TCRdb lists only in-frame clones, some missing. The table records over 150,000 clones, around 50% of them present only once. Germline CDR1 and CDR2: SGHDT and YYEEEE. V dropped 4 bases and J dropped 1; count of bases not matched to a gene: 5. This CDR3 has 15 amino acids. The source material was CD8+ T cells sorted from blood. This clonotype originated in a human donor in good health. The chain has TRBV5-6 and TRBJ1-1, with 9 bases lining up with TRBD1. The CDR3 spells CASSGTGFGNTEAFF. CDR3 coding DNA: TGTGCCAGCAGCGGGACAGGGTTCGGGAACACTGAAGCTTTCTTT.